This TCR beta chain was sequenced during a study of cytomegalovirus exposure and HLA in healthy donors. Overall study findings and caveats: Association with HLA alleles at 0.05 false discovery rate was found for 16,951 TCR beta sequences in a later analysis. The study flagged around 160 TCR beta chains as cytomegalovirus-associated.

On this clone itself: Its antigen is still unknown.

Primers for the PCR totalled 60 Vbeta and 13 Jbeta. Original processing methods: A follow-up analysis tallied 65 million to 80 million unique TCR beta chains, roughly 10 million shared. The assay was immunoSEQ multiplex PCR, and TCRdb's table has in-frame clones only and misses some. The V and J calls and the clone size are those of that table, but D and trimming were determined from the DNA. The table lists approximately 160,000 clones, 80% of them singletons. Healthy bone marrow donors made up the donor group. The TCR was taken from a man aged 18 to 35 in good health and CMV-seropositive. Material for sequencing was PBMCs.

CDR3 in DNA: TGTGCCAGCAGCTTGGCGACAGGGGGACAGCCCCAGCATTTT. This codes for CASSLATGGQPQHF. The V call is TRBV5-6, the J call TRBJ1-5, with 9 bases identical to TRBD1. The CDR3 contains 14 residues. The germline gives CDR1 SGHDT, CDR2 YYEEEE. Trimming removed 0 bases from V and 7 bases from J; junction bases left unmatched: 2.